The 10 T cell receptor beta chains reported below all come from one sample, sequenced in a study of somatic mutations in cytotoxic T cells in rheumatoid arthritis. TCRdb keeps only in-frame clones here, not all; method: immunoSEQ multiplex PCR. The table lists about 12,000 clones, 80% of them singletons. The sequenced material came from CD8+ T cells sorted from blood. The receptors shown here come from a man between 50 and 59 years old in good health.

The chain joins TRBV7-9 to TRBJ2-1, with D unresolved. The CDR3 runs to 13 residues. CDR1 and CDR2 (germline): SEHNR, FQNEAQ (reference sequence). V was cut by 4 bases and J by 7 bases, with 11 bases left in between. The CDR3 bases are TGTGCCAGCAGCTCATCGACATTTAATGAGCAGTTCTTC. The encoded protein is CASSSSTFNEQFF.

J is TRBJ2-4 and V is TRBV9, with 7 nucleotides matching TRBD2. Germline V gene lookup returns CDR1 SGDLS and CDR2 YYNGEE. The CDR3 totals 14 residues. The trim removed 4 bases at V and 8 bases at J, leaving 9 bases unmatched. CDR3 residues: CASSLRLAPHIQYF. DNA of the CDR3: TGTGCCAGCAGCCTGAGACTAGCTCCCCACATTCAGTACTTC.

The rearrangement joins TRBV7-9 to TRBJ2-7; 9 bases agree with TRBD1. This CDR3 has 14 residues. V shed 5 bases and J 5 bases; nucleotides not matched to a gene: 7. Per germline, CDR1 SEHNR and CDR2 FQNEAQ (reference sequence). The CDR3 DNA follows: TGTGCCAGCAGCCGAGGACAGGGGTTCGACGAGCAGTACTTC. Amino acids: CASSRGQGFDEQYF.

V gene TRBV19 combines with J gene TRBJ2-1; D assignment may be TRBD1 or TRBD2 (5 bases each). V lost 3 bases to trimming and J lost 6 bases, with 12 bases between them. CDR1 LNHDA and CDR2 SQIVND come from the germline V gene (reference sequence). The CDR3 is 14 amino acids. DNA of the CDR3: TGTGCCAGTAGTATCGTCGGGGCAGGCAATGAGCAGTTCTTC. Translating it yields CASSIVGAGNEQFF.

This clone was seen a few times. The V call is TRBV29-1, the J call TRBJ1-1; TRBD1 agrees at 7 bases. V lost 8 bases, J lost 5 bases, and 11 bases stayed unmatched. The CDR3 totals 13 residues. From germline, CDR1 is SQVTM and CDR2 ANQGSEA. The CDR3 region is CSTQGGLETEAFF. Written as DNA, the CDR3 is TGCAGCACCCAGGGGGGGCTCGAGACTGAAGCTTTCTTT. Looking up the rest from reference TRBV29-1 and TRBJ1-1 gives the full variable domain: SAVISQKPSRDICQRGTSLTIQCQVDSQVTMMFWYRQQPGQSLTLIATANQGSEATYESGFVIDKFPISRPNLTFSTLTVSNMSPEDSSIYLCSTQGGLETEAFFGQGTRLTVV.

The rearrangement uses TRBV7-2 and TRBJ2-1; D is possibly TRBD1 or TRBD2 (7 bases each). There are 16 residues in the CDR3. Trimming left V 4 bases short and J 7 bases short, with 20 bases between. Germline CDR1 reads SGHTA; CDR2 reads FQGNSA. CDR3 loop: CASSWGEGALGNEQFF. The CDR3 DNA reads TGTGCCAGCAGCTGGGGGGAGGGGGCGCTTGGGAATGAGCAGTTCTTC.

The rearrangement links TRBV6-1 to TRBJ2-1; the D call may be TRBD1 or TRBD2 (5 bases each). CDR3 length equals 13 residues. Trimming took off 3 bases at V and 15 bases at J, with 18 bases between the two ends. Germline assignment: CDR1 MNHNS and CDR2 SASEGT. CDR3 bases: TGTGCCAGCAGTGATCAGGGACGGTCGGTTTTGTTCTTC. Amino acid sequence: CASSDQGRSVLFF.

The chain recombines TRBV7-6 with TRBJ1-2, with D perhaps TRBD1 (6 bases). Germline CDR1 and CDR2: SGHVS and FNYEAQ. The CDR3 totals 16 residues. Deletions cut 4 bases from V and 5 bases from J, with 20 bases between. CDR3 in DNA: TGTGCCAGCAGCTCCGGGGACACCACGAGGGCGTATGGCTACACCTTC. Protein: CASSSGDTTRAYGYTF. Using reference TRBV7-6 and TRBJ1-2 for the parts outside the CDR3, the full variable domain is GAGVSQSPRYKVTKRGQDVALRCDPISGHVSLYWYRQALGQGPEFLTYFNYEAQQDKSGLPNDRFSAERPEGSISTLTIQRTEQRDSAMYRCASSSGDTTRAYGYTFGSGTRLTVV.

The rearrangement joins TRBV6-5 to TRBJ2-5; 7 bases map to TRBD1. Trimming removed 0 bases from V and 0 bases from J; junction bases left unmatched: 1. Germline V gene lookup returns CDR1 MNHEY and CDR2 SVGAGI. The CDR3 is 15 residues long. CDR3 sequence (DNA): TGTGCCAGCAGTTACTCGGGACAGAACCAAGAGACCCAGTACTTC. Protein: CASSYSGQNQETQYF.

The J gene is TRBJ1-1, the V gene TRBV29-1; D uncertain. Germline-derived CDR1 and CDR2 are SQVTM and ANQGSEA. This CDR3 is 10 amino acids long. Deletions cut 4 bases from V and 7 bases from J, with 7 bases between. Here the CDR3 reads CSVGAGEAFF. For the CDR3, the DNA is TGCAGCGTTGGGGCAGGTGAAGCTTTCTTT.